These 29 T cell receptor beta chains originate from one sample sequenced in a study of beta chain features in type 1 diabetes. Investigators reverse transcribed all isolated RNA, so they sequenced expressed TCRB transcripts. Generated by immunoSEQ multiplex PCR, the TCRdb table keeps only in-frame clones and is missing some. The sample records some 270,000 clones, about 8.5% being singletons. Sample: central memory CD4+ T cells from blood. The receptor source for this set is a woman aged 18-29 years in good health.

This sequence joins TRBV18 and TRBJ1-2; D uncertain. Per the germline V gene, CDR1 is KGHSH and CDR2 is LQKENI. The CDR3 contains 16 residues. Trimming cost V 4 bases and J 0 bases, with 15 bases left between them. CDR3 in amino acids: CASSQNSHGSNYGYTF. CDR3 DNA sequence: TGTGCCAGCTCACAGAACAGCCACGGGTCTAACTATGGCTACACCTTC.

V is TRBV25-1 and J is TRBJ1-4; 7 bases align to TRBD1. This CDR3 has 13 residues. V lost 3 bases to trimming and J lost 9 bases; unmatched junction nucleotides: 4. Germline V gene sequence: CDR1 MGHDK, CDR2 SYGVNS. DNA of the CDR3: TGTGCCAGCAGTGACGACAGGGTGCAAAAACTGTTTTTT. Translation gives CASSDDRVQKLFF.

In this sample, this clone turned up many times. V gene TRBV7-2 combines with J gene TRBJ2-3, with D possibly TRBD1 on 5 matching bases. From germline, CDR1 is SGHTA and CDR2 FQGNSA. Trimming pared 2 bases from V and 4 bases from J, leaving 13 bases between. The CDR3 loop spans 15 amino acids. CDR3 in amino acids: CASSLNAGWADTQYF. CDR3 DNA sequence: TGTGCCAGCAGCTTAAACGCAGGGTGGGCAGATACGCAGTATTTT.

This clone appeared a few times. The V call is TRBV5-1, the J call TRBJ2-4; D gene ambiguous. The CDR3 consists of 14 residues. V was clipped by 0 bases and J by 6 bases, with 10 bases between them. The germline gives CDR1 SGHRS, CDR2 YFSETQ. CDR3 in amino acids: CASSLGEASNIQYF. Written as DNA, the CDR3 is TGCGCCAGCAGCTTGGGAGAGGCCTCAAACATTCAGTACTTC.

The chain employs TRBV27 and TRBJ2-5, with 7 bases fitting TRBD1. Germline values: CDR1 MNHEY, CDR2 SMNVEV (reference sequence). This CDR3 spans 14 amino acids. V shed 3 bases, J shed 2 bases, and the junction held 3 bases outside the gene matches. Here the CDR3 reads CASSLRTGQETQYF. DNA of the CDR3: TGTGCCAGCAGTTTGCGGACAGGTCAAGAGACCCAGTACTTC.

The chain carries TRBV29-1 and TRBJ2-3; 8 nucleotides align to TRBD1. J gave up 6 bases and V 6 bases, and 5 bases lay outside the gene matches. This CDR3 region has 12 residues. The V gene's germline CDR1 is SQVTM and CDR2 ANQGSEA. The CDR3 bases are TGCAGCGTGCGGACAGGGAGGGATACGCAGTATTTT. Its protein is CSVRTGRDTQYF.

This clone was seen a handful of times. The chain is built from TRBV7-2 and TRBJ2-1; TRBD1 is a possible D gene (6 bases). CDR1 is SGHTA and CDR2 is FQGNSA in the germline V gene. V was cut by 1 base and J by 8 bases, with 24 bases left in between. This CDR3 is built from 18 residues. The chain's CDR3 is CASSLELSGQGSRDEQFF. DNA for the CDR3: TGTGCCAGCAGCTTAGAGCTGTCGGGGCAGGGGAGTAGAGATGAGCAGTTCTTC.

The chain joins TRBV4-1 to TRBJ2-3; D is perhaps TRBD2 (6 bases). The CDR3 loop spans 18 amino acids. Germline V gene lookup returns CDR1 MGHRA and CDR2 YSYEKL. V lost 0 bases and J lost 6, with 22 bases in between. CDR3 nucleotides: TGCGCCAGCAGCCAAGATCGAGGGATGGGCGGGATAACTGATACGCAGTATTTT. Protein sequence: CASSQDRGMGGITDTQYF.

Many counts were recorded for this clone. The rearrangement joins TRBV11-2 to TRBJ2-6; D is uncertain. The CDR3 is made up of 15 amino acids. Trimming took off 4 bases at V and 0 bases at J, with 7 bases between the two ends. The germline CDR1 and CDR2 sequences are SGHAT and FQNNGV. The CDR3 region has the DNA TGTGCCAGCAGCTCTACCTACTCTGGGGCCAACGTCCTGACTTTC. Translated, it gives CASSSTYSGANVLTF.

This clone was found a few times. This sequence joins TRBV25-1 and TRBJ1-2; the D is unclear. CDR3 length: 12 amino acids. V lost 8 bases, J lost 1 base, and 8 bases lay in between. The germline CDR1 and CDR2 sequences are MGHDK and SYGVNS. In DNA, the CDR3 is TGTGCCAGCTCCTACGATAACTATGGCTACACCTTC. Protein product: CASSYDNYGYTF.

This clone was seen a handful of times. The V gene is TRBV4-2, the J gene TRBJ2-5, with D hard to call. The V gene's germline CDR1 is LGHNA and CDR2 YNFKEQ. The CDR3 runs 14 residues. Trimming cost V 0 bases and J 7 bases, with 12 bases left between them. CDR3 nucleotide sequence: TGTGCCAGCAGCCAAGATATCGGCTTGAGGACCCAGTACTTC. It yields the protein CASSQDIGLRTQYF.

The sample holds many counts of this clone. This chain links TRBV7-2 with TRBJ2-3; 8 bases line up with TRBD1. J lost 3 bases, V lost 4 bases, and 6 bases had no gene match. CDR3 size: 15 residues. Germline loops: CDR1 SGHTA, CDR2 FQGNSA. DNA for the CDR3: TGTGCCAGCAGCTCAAGGACAGGGCATACAGATACGCAGTATTTT. Amino acid sequence: CASSSRTGHTDTQYF.

This sequence joins TRBV30 and TRBJ1-1; no clear D gene. Germline values: CDR1 GTSNPN, CDR2 SVGIG (reference sequence). V lost 3 bases and J lost 4, with 3 bases in between. The CDR3 is 10 residues long. This chain's CDR3 is CAWRGTEAFF. CDR3 in DNA: TGTGCCTGGAGAGGCACTGAAGCTTTCTTT.

This clone appeared many times. V is TRBV7-2 and J is TRBJ2-7; D is unresolved. Trimming left V 2 bases short and J 6 bases short, with 17 bases between. The CDR3 consists of 15 residues. In germline, CDR1 is SGHTA, CDR2 FQGNSA. This CDR3 is CASSLSASPSGEQYF. CDR3 in DNA: TGTGCCAGCAGCTTAAGTGCCAGCCCTAGTGGCGAGCAGTACTTC. Based on the CDR3 plus reference TRBV7-2 and TRBJ2-7, the full variable domain is GAGVSQSPSNKVTEKGKDVELRCDPISGHTALYWYRQSLGQGLEFLIYFQGNSAPDKSGLPSDRFSAERTGGSVSTLTIQRTQQEDSAVYLCASSLSASPSGEQYFGPGTRLTVT.

This clone was recorded a few times. V usage is TRBV15 and J usage is TRBJ1-5; D perhaps matches TRBD1 (6 bases). This CDR3 has 12 amino acids. V was cut by 6 bases and J by 5 bases, with 8 bases left in between. Germline V gene data show CDR1 as LNHNV and CDR2 as YYDKDF (reference sequence). Here the CDR3 reads CATRTGYQPQHF. In DNA form, the CDR3 reads TGTGCCACCAGGACAGGTTATCAGCCCCAGCATTTT.

This clone was counted many times. The rearrangement links TRBV4-2 to TRBJ1-5, with D possibly matching TRBD1 (6 bases). The germline V gene has CDR1 LGHNA and CDR2 YNFKEQ. The ends were cut back, 5 bases at V and 5 bases at J, with 10 bases in the middle. The CDR3 is 13 amino acids. The CDR3 region has the DNA TGTGCCAGCAGCGGACAGCAGGATCAGCCCCAGCATTTT. Translating it yields CASSGQQDQPQHF.

This clone was detected a few times. The chain employs TRBV7-2 and TRBJ1-4; a possible D gene is TRBD1 (5 bases). V was cut by 3 bases and J by 4 bases, with 12 bases left in between. Germline loops: CDR1 SGHTA, CDR2 FQGNSA. This CDR3 spans 15 amino acids. CDR3 amino acids: CASSFQGAYNEKLFF. The CDR3, as DNA: TGTGCCAGCAGCTTTCAGGGTGCCTATAATGAAAAACTGTTTTTT.

The V and J genes are TRBV6-5 and TRBJ2-1; 9 bases match TRBD1. The germline gives CDR1 MNHEY, CDR2 SVGAGI. With 6 bases clipped from V and 10 bases from J, the junction kept 7 bases outside the gene matches. This CDR3 region has 13 residues. The CDR3 protein is CASSPTGGTEQFF. The CDR3 DNA sequence: TGTGCCAGCAGCCCAACAGGGGGCACGGAGCAGTTCTTC.

This clone appeared a few times. The chain carries TRBV18 and TRBJ1-2; no reliable D call. The CDR3 is made up of 14 amino acids. Deletions cut 2 bases from V and 1 base from J, with 8 bases between. CDR1 and CDR2 from the germline V gene are KGHSH and LQKENI. DNA of the CDR3: TGTGCCAGCTCACCATCGGGAGTTAACTATGGCTACACCTTC. It specifies CASSPSGVNYGYTF. Drawing the rest from reference TRBV18 and TRBJ1-2, the complete variable domain is NAGVMQNPRHLVRRRGQEARLRCSPMKGHSHVYWYRQLPEEGLKFMVYLQKENIIDESGMPKERFSAEFPKEGPSILRIQQVVRGDSAAYFCASSPSGVNYGYTFGSGTRLTVV.

The table lists this clone with a few counts. The chain joins TRBV6-5 to TRBJ1-1; TRBD1 aligns across 7 bases. V shed 5 bases and J 3 bases; nucleotides not matched to a gene: 6. Germline CDR1 reads MNHEY; CDR2 reads SVGAGI. CDR3 length: 14 amino acids. For the CDR3, the DNA is TGTGCCAGCAGTGAACAGGGGCTGTACACTGAAGCTTTCTTT. Translation: CASSEQGLYTEAFF.

This clone was counted between two and nine times. The J gene is TRBJ1-5, the V gene TRBV7-9, with TRBD1 as a possible D gene (5 bases). The ends were cut back, 5 bases at V and 5 bases at J, with 16 bases in the middle. Per the germline V gene, CDR1 is SEHNR and CDR2 is FQNEAQ (reference sequence). This CDR3 is built from 15 residues. The CDR3: CASSLAGVGDQPQHF. The CDR3 nucleotides read TGTGCCAGCAGCCTTGCGGGGGTTGGTGATCAGCCCCAGCATTTT.

This clone has more than one count but fewer than ten. The chain combines TRBV27 with TRBJ1-4, with D possibly matching TRBD1 (6 bases). This CDR3 has 14 residues. Germline V gene lookup returns CDR1 MNHEY and CDR2 SMNVEV (reference sequence). V was cut by 6 bases and J by 3 bases, with 11 bases left in between. CDR3 in DNA: TGTGCCAGCAGGAGGACAGAACCTAATGAAAAACTGTTTTTT. Residues: CASRRTEPNEKLFF.

This clone was counted only a few times. In DNA, the CDR3 is TGTGCCAGTAGTATCGACCCTCGGACTAGCGGGAGTGTTAGCAATGAGCAGTTCTTC. It encodes CASSIDPRTSGSVSNEQFF. The chain carries TRBV19 and TRBJ2-1; 13 bases match TRBD2. Germline V CDR1 and CDR2: LNHDA, SQIVND (reference sequence). The CDR3 loop spans 19 amino acids. With 3 bases clipped from V and 6 bases from J, the junction kept 14 bases outside the gene matches.

Written as DNA, the CDR3 is TGTGCCAGCAGCTTGGGGGCAGGGGATGTTAGTTCACCCCTCCACTTT. Protein sequence: CASSLGAGDVSSPLHF. The J gene is TRBJ1-6, the V gene TRBV5-4; weak D call: TRBD1 (6 bases). The length of the CDR3 is 16 residues. The germline V and J ends were trimmed by 0 bases and 9 bases, with 16 bases remaining between them. The germline gives CDR1 SGHNT, CDR2 YYREEE (reference sequence).

V is TRBV29-1 and J is TRBJ1-2; D unclear. The CDR3 loop spans 11 amino acids. CDR1 and CDR2 (germline): SQVTM, ANQGSEA. The ends were cut back, 4 bases at V and 6 bases at J, with 9 bases in the middle. CDR3: CSVVVRDGYTF. CDR3 sequence (DNA): TGCAGCGTTGTAGTCCGGGATGGCTACACCTTC.

With respect to this clone: The germline gene is not matched at one end of the junction; a read error may be the cause. The chain has TRBV5-6 and TRBJ1-1; no reliable D call. CDR3 length: 13 residues. Germline V CDR1 and CDR2: SGHDT, YYEEEE. The CDR3 is CAISLARDTEAFF. As DNA, the CDR3 is TGTGCCATCAGCTTAGCGAGGGACACTGAAGCTTTCTTT.

Ten or more counts support this clone. The V call is TRBV7-2, the J call TRBJ1-1; no reliable D call. Deletions cut 7 bases from V and 1 base from J, with 7 bases between. CDR3 length equals 12 residues. Germline CDR1 reads SGHTA; CDR2 reads FQGNSA. The CDR3 loop is CASIPSNTEAFF. As DNA, the CDR3 is TGTGCCAGCATCCCGTCGAACACTGAAGCTTTCTTT.

V and J are TRBV7-9 and TRBJ1-2; D unresolved. Trimming took 5 bases from V and 0 from J, leaving 19 bases between them. The CDR3 contains 17 residues. CDR1 is SEHNR and CDR2 is FQNEAQ in the germline V gene (reference sequence). The CDR3 coding sequence is TGTGCCAGCAGCCCCCTAGGTGGGTTCCTAGCTAACTATGGCTACACCTTC. Translated, it gives CASSPLGGFLANYGYTF.

Concerning this clone: At the DNA level, this CDR3 is encoded by other sequences in the same sample as well. The rearrangement links TRBV9 to TRBJ1-1; perhaps TRBD1 as D (6 bases). Germline loops: CDR1 SGDLS, CDR2 YYNGEE. The CDR3 extends over 17 amino acids. With 0 bases removed from V and 1 base from J, the gap between germline ends came to 16 bases. CDR3 nucleotides: TGTGCCAGCAGCGTAGGGTTGGGGGCAGGGAGGAACACTGAAGCTTTCTTT. Translation: CASSVGLGAGRNTEAFF.